This T cell receptor beta chain was sequenced in a study of T cells in Graves' hyperthyroidism and ophthalmopathy. The definition of stable Graves' hyperthyroidism was no ophthalmopathy progression within 18 months. Orbital computed tomography, thyroid ultrasound, serum thyroxine and TRAb, and clinical symptoms together informed the diagnoses. This CDR3 region has 14 residues. V lost 6 bases, J lost 0 bases, and 8 bases lay in between. Study-level findings and limits: For ophthalmopathy, model prediction preceded onset by a median approximately 6 months.

Researchers took RNA transcripts and amplified the TCR beta CDR3 regions from them. With the HTBI primer set, the TCR CDR3 went through a first round of RT-PCR. Each CDR3 protein is one row after TCRdb ran MiXCR on the multiplex PCR reads. The table includes hundreds of thousands of distinct CDR3 sequences, about 45% detected once. This clonotype occurred a few times. Antigen: not known. The sequence was collected from a woman under 30 with Graves' hyperthyroidism. The sample comprised peripheral blood or thyroid tissue (not recorded which). This sequence joins TRBV12-3 or TRBV12-4 and TRBJ1-4; D unresolved. In DNA form, the CDR3 reads TGTGCCAGCAGCCGCAGCACAACTAATGAAAAACTGTTTTTT. This gives the protein CASSRSTTNEKLFF.